Below, 5 T cell receptor beta chains from the same sample are listed, as sequenced in a study of blood T cell repertoires in COVID-19. Measured with immunoSEQ multiplex PCR; TCRdb has only the in-frame clones, and not every one. Of approximately 470,000 clones in the sample, approximately 85% were seen once. Sequenced: peripheral blood. These TCRs come from a human donor in a cohort sampled during active COVID-19.

The J gene is TRBJ2-1, the V gene TRBV27, with TRBD2 matching over 8 bases. Trimming cost V 5 bases and J 1 base; bases outside gene matches: 4. This CDR3 region has 15 residues. Germline values: CDR1 MNHEY, CDR2 SMNVEV (reference sequence). The CDR3 spells CASSMTSESYNEQFF. As DNA, the CDR3 is TGTGCCAGCAGTATGACTAGCGAGTCCTACAATGAGCAGTTCTTC.

This clone was found once. This chain connects TRBV19 to TRBJ1-1; the D gene is possibly TRBD1 (5 bases). V lost 7 bases and J 0 bases, leaving 18 bases between the germline ends. Per germline, CDR1 LNHDA and CDR2 SQIVND (reference sequence). The CDR3 consists of 16 residues. CDR3 residues: CASNPQGGGLNTEAFF. The CDR3, as DNA: TGTGCCAGTAATCCCCAGGGTGGCGGACTGAACACTGAAGCTTTCTTT.

Remarks on this clone: At one end, the junction sequence differs from germline, possibly due to a read error. V usage is TRBV2 and J usage is TRBJ2-2; 8 positions match TRBD2. CDR3 size: 16 residues. Per germline, CDR1 SNHLY and CDR2 FYNNEI. CDR3 residues: CASSPISGTNTGELFF. DNA for the CDR3: TGTGCCAGCAGTCCAATTAGCGGGACGAACACCGGGGAACTGTTTTTT.

As to this clone: At the DNA level, this CDR3 is encoded by other sequences in the same sample as well. For the CDR3, the DNA is TGTGCCAGCGGTCAGGCGAACAATGAGCAGTTCTTC. Translating gives CASGQANNEQFF. This chain uses TRBV6-5 with TRBJ2-1; D not resolved. The CDR3 runs to 12 residues. Trimming pared 8 bases from V and 5 bases from J, leaving 10 bases between. Germline V lookup: CDR1 MNHEY, CDR2 SVGAGI.

The chain recombines TRBV6-5 with TRBJ2-5; perhaps TRBD1 as D (6 bases). V was cut by 0 bases and J by 8 bases, with 16 bases left in between. The CDR3 has 15 residues. Germline CDR1 and CDR2: MNHEY and SVGAGI. The CDR3 DNA follows: TGTGCCAGCAGTTACTCGGCGGGTATAGGGGGTACCCAGTACTTC. This encodes CASSYSAGIGGTQYF.